This T cell receptor (beta chain) was sequenced for a study of beta chain features in type 1 diabetes. Concerning this clone: Its antigen is as yet unknown.

V was shortened by 5 bases and J by 3 bases, with 9 bases between the two germline ends. Looked up from germline, CDR1 is SNHLY and CDR2 is FYNNEI. This CDR3 contains 13 residues. Study observations and caveats: A definitive answer on HLA type influencing TCRB rearrangement was not reached here.

Investigators reverse transcribed all isolated RNA, so they sequenced expressed TCRB transcripts. The method was immunoSEQ multiplex PCR; TCRdb's version includes in-frame clones alone and lacks a portion of them. The data show 250,000 or so clones, around 26% seen once. Each of the CD4+ naive, central memory, regulatory and stem cell-like memory populations was sorted via CD45RO/CCR7/CD25/CD127/CD95/CD27. The chain carries TRBV2 and TRBJ2-3, with D possibly matching TRBD2 (6 bases). Sequenced: central memory CD4+ T cells from blood. The receptor comes from a man under 40 in good health. In DNA, the CDR3 is TGTGCCAGCAGTACCCGGGAGACAGATACGCAGTATTTT. Residues: CASSTRETDTQYF.